The T cell receptor (beta chain) under discussion was sequenced for a study of T cell responses to AZD1222 COVID-19 vaccine. Overall study findings and caveats: At study baseline, merely six AZD1222 recipients were seropositive.

Method: immunoSEQ multiplex PCR; TCRdb's copy keeps in-frame clones and lacks some. The sample records about 72,000 clones, around 86% being singletons. As to this clone: Its antigen is unidentified.

Germline loops: CDR1 MDHEN, CDR2 SYDVKM. Deletions cut 4 bases from V and 0 bases from J, with 10 bases between. The CDR3 spans 14 residues. This material consisted of peripheral blood, taken on day 0 of AZD1222 vaccination. This receptor was obtained from an adult in good health. The rearrangement joins TRBV28 to TRBJ2-7; D not resolved. The CDR3 loop reads CASSSGKTSYEQYF. CDR3 coding DNA: TGTGCCAGCAGTTCCGGAAAGACCTCCTACGAGCAGTACTTC.